A single sample is the source of the 14 T cell receptor beta chains below, sequenced in a study of T cell responses to AZD1222 COVID-19 vaccine. Some clones are missing from TCRdb's copy, which holds only in-frame ones; the method was immunoSEQ multiplex PCR. Altogether some 150,000 clones are present, more than 75% being singletons, with the ten largest covering roughly 5.5%. The sequencing here drew on peripheral blood, taken on day 0 of AZD1222 vaccination. Receptors were obtained from an adult in good health.

The chain couples TRBV3-1 (or the pseudogene TRBV3-2) to TRBJ1-6; D call uncertain. CDR1 LGHDT and CDR2 YNNKEL come from the germline V gene (reference sequence). The CDR3 runs 15 residues. V was cut by 0 bases and J by 9 bases, with 12 bases left in between. The CDR3 here is CASSQDRSVRSPLHF. CDR3 coding DNA: TGTGCCAGCAGCCAAGATCGGAGTGTACGTTCACCCCTCCACTTT.

V gene TRBV6-6 combines with J gene TRBJ1-2; TRBD1 aligns across 8 bases. The ends lost 2 bases at V and 4 bases at J; junction bases unmatched: 6. The CDR3 runs 15 residues. CDR1 is MNHNY, CDR2 SVGAGI, per germline (reference sequence). CDR3: CASSYPGQATYGYTF. The CDR3 DNA sequence: TGTGCCAGCAGTTACCCGGGACAGGCAACCTATGGCTACACCTTC.

The chain carries TRBV3-1 (or the pseudogene TRBV3-2) and TRBJ1-1, with 7 bases lining up with TRBD1. The CDR3 has 14 amino acids. Trimming removed 2 bases from V and 4 bases from J; junction bases left unmatched: 4. The germline V gene encodes CDR1 LGHDT and CDR2 YNNKEL (reference sequence). The CDR3 is CASSQRDRATEAFF. The CDR3 DNA is TGTGCCAGCAGCCAAAGGGACAGAGCCACTGAAGCTTTCTTT.

The chain uses TRBV9 and TRBJ2-7, with 7 bases that match TRBD1. Unmatched junction bases numbered 10, after V lost 0 bases and J lost 7 bases. Germline CDR1 reads SGDLS; CDR2 reads YYNGEE. The CDR3 contains 15 residues. CDR3 sequence: CASSVAGRAGGEQYF. The CDR3 nucleotides are TGTGCCAGCAGCGTAGCCGGGCGTGCAGGGGGTGAGCAGTACTTC.

The chain recombines TRBV7-9 with TRBJ2-1; 8 nucleotides line up with TRBD1. V shed 2 bases, J shed 6 bases, and the junction held 9 bases outside the gene matches. The V gene's germline CDR1 is SEHNR and CDR2 FQNEAQ (reference sequence). The CDR3 consists of 16 residues. CDR3 protein: CASSLRYQGAGNEQFF. The CDR3 coding sequence is TGTGCCAGCAGCTTAAGGTACCAGGGGGCAGGCAATGAGCAGTTCTTC.

The chain has TRBV4-3 and TRBJ1-5; no clear D gene. Germline V lookup: CDR1 LGHNA, CDR2 YSLEER. Between the trimmed V and J ends, which lost 0 bases and 0 bases, there was a span of 9 bases. The CDR3 has 16 amino acids. The CDR3 region is CASSQDRVDSNQPQHF. For the CDR3, the DNA is TGCGCCAGCAGCCAAGATAGGGTGGATAGCAATCAGCCCCAGCATTTT.

This clone turned up a few times. The chain links TRBV2 to TRBJ2-7; 9 bases line up with TRBD1. Germline V gives CDR1 SNHLY, CDR2 FYNNEI. With V trimmed by 6 bases and J by 7 bases, 13 bases remained unmatched. This CDR3 spans 15 amino acids. CDR3 sequence (DNA): TGTGCCAGCAGCAAAGGGGGGACAGGGTTGGTTGAGCAGTACTTC. Its protein product is CASSKGGTGLVEQYF.

The chain couples TRBV24-1 to TRBJ1-5; TRBD1 might be the D (6 bases). The CDR3 has 15 residues. Trimming took 7 bases from V and 6 from J, leaving 18 bases between them. In germline, CDR1 is KGHDR, CDR2 SFDVKD. The CDR3 DNA sequence: TGTGCCACCAGAGGTGGGGGGGGCGACGGTCAGCCCCAGCATTTT. Its translation is CATRGGGGDGQPQHF.

The chain joins TRBV7-8 to TRBJ2-2, with D perhaps given as TRBD1 or TRBD2 (5 bases each). The CDR3 has 17 residues. V lost 5 bases and J lost 0, with 16 bases in between. CDR1 SGHVS and CDR2 FQNEAQ come from the germline V gene. CDR3 residues: CASSHAGWGSNTGELFF. The CDR3 DNA sequence: TGTGCCAGCAGCCATGCTGGGTGGGGGTCGAACACCGGGGAGCTGTTTTTT.

The CDR3 loop reads CASSYTNGLTTGELFF. In DNA, the CDR3 is TGTGCCAGCAGCTACACAAACGGACTGACCACCGGGGAGCTGTTTTTT. The chain couples TRBV11-3 to TRBJ2-2, with D perhaps matching TRBD2 (5 bases). The CDR3 totals 16 residues. Germline V gene data show CDR1 as SGHNT and CDR2 as YENEEA. V was cut by 4 bases and J by 4 bases, with 16 bases left in between.

The CDR3, as DNA: TGTGCCAGCAGCCAAGTGGGCTCTAGCACAGATACGCAGTATTTT. Its translation: CASSQVGSSTDTQYF. V is TRBV4-2 and J is TRBJ2-3; D unresolved. The CDR3 runs 15 residues. Germline CDR1 is LGHNA and CDR2 is YNFKEQ. V lost 1 base to trimming and J lost 0 bases, with 8 bases between them.

V and J are TRBV25-1 and TRBJ2-7; D call uncertain. The V and J ends lost 4 bases and 0 bases respectively, with 10 bases between them. The CDR3 totals 14 residues. Per germline, CDR1 MGHDK and CDR2 SYGVNS. DNA of the CDR3: TGTGCCAGCAGTGTTAATGGCTTCTCCTACGAGCAGTACTTC. This encodes CASSVNGFSYEQYF.

The V gene is TRBV9, the J gene TRBJ2-5, with 9 bases aligning to TRBD2. Germline V gives CDR1 SGDLS, CDR2 YYNGEE. Trimming cost V 2 bases and J 7 bases; bases outside gene matches: 6. CDR3 length equals 14 residues. The CDR3 is CASSVSGSRVTQYF. The CDR3 DNA reads TGTGCCAGCAGCGTTAGCGGGAGTCGGGTGACCCAGTACTTC.

This clone was seen only a few times. The chain couples TRBV27 to TRBJ2-3; D is possibly TRBD1 or TRBD2 (6 bases each). V was clipped by 5 bases and J by 2 bases, with 11 bases between them. There are 14 residues in the CDR3. Per germline, CDR1 MNHEY and CDR2 SMNVEV (reference sequence). The DNA of the CDR3 is TGTGCCAGCAGTCGGCGGGGACACACAGATACGCAGTATTTT. Protein sequence: CASSRRGHTDTQYF.